This TCR beta chain was identified during a study of T cell changes during pregnancy in multiple sclerosis. Sequencing used immunoSEQ multiplex PCR; TCRdb keeps in-frame clones, though not all of them. The sample yields 65,000 to 85,000 clones, about 90% seen once. The input for sequencing was peripheral blood, taken in the first trimester of pregnancy. This TCR was recovered from a female donor in good health, enrolled as a control in a pregnancy study.

CDR3 loop: CASSRTGTANTEAFF. The CDR3 DNA reads as TGTGCCAGCAGTAGAACCGGGACAGCGAACACTGAAGCTTTCTTT. V is TRBV28 and J is TRBJ1-1, with 7 positions matching TRBD1. V dropped 5 bases and J dropped 1; count of bases not matched to a gene: 7. Germline CDR1 MDHEN, CDR2 SYDVKM. The CDR3 extends over 15 amino acids.